This entry describes one TCR beta chain. The antigen it binds to is not known. Base quality data are lacking; no much larger clone is found one base away. Using the deep immunoSEQ assay, multiplex PCR amplified TCR CDR3 regions from genomic DNA. For each cell subset, the extracted genomic DNA was distributed evenly across all wells of several immunoSEQ 96-well plates, and each plate served as one replicate. For sorted subsets, around 200 ng genomic DNA, equal to some 30,000 T cell genomes, was loaded into each replicate PCR. Purified libraries were measured with a Qubit 3.0 fluorometer, size-checked on a Bioanalyzer 2100, and measured again with the KAPA Library Quantification kit. A separate single-read 150-cycle Illumina NextSeq 550 flow cell was used to sequence each immunoSEQ 96-well plate. In the source study's methods: Because the immunoSEQ output held only junctional sequences and lacked quality scores, the filtering could not match the filtering applied to full-length reads. To assign V/J genes and CDR3, sequences were annotated against IMGT germline references using PyIR, a Python wrapper for IgBLAST v1.9. Reads were removed for weak V/J assignments (E-value above 1e-6), missing CDR3, stop codons, out-of-frame junctions, or ambiguous translated residues. A V3J clonotype was defined by an identical inferred V gene, J gene, and CDR3 amino acid sequence. Percentage overlap between repertoires was computed as shared unique clonotypes divided by the size of the smaller repertoire. Richness of each repertoire was evaluated using RTK rarefaction, the Chao1 estimator, and Recon v2.1 estimates of unobserved clonotypes. Generation probabilities for all TCRbeta clonotypes obtained by the gDNA method from a few donors were computed using OLGA. TCRdb mirrors the immuneACCESS table, restricted to in-frame sequences. Some clones are absent from its copies; in checked studies, under half trace to an unresolved V gene, and the reason for the others is unknown. V and J calls and clone size are given by that table; D and trimming were obtained from the DNA. This sample gives 2 million to 2.5 million clones in total; 80% to 95% of them show up just once. Roughly 0.34% of the sample lies in the top ten.

This sample was taken from a study of shared clonotypes between healthy human individuals (dated by TCRdb to the early 2020s). A note on the overall study: The cohort comprised a couple of women and a few men aged 18 to 49 years. Leukapheresis yielded between about 0.94 and 8.9 billion PBMCs per donor. The study deeply sequenced blood TCR repertoires of about 5 healthy adults to estimate repertoire size and the extent of clonotype sharing between individuals. For each donor, CD4 naive and CD4 memory were each run on three plates, CD8 naive on two plates, and CD8 memory on one plate. Different laboratories and diverse techniques were used to prepare libraries and sequence TCR repertoires, to increase sequencing depth and limit assay-specific biases.

The study at large found these results: Even with the large sequencing depth, rarefaction of the sorted-subset datasets indicated that sequencing was incomplete. Naive subsets generally had larger estimated clonotype richness than memory subsets did. Sampling was limited to blood, and TCR repertoires in tissue likely differ from TCR repertoires in blood. Pairwise subsampling indicated that sequencing depth was expected to affect the degree of clonotype sharing among donors. The genetic and exposure-history diversity represented was limited by the small number of donors. Approximately 5% of naive CD4, 3.5% of naive CD8, roughly 2.5% of memory CD4, and approximately 0.39% of memory CD8 clonotypes were shared across a few donors. Compared with non-shared clonotypes, clonotypes shared by all four sorted-subset donors had higher generation probabilities.

Donors were healthy HIV-negative adults with no recently reported acute infections or vaccinations. Only Caucasian adults living in Nashville, Tennessee, USA were represented among the donors. Magnetic negative selection was used to enrich CD4+ T cells, after which naive cells were positively selected on CD45RA and the negative fraction became the memory subset. Blood was collected by leukapheresis, and PBMCs were isolated by Ficoll-Histopaque density gradient centrifugation and then cryopreserved in liquid nitrogen vapor phase. Analytical flow cytometry was used to check the purity and quantity of each magnetically sorted T cell population. From each sorted fraction, genomic DNA was isolated and quantified by UV absorbance on a Nanodrop 2000c. According to the germline V gene (reference sequence), CDR1 reads LNHDA and CDR2 reads SQIVND. Trimming takes 6 bases from V and 0 bases from J, and the germline ends sit 18 bases apart. The CDR3 has 17 amino acids, counting the end cysteine and phenylalanine. Only the CDR3 portion is preserved as DNA: 51 bases, with reading frame beginning at the first base.

Sequencing was carried out using naive CD4+ T cells from PBMCs. Explained via the paper, the cell subset or site label denotes: CD45RA+ positively selected. The V gene is TRBV19 and the J gene is TRBJ1-5; the D segment could be TRBD1, given 5 matching bases. The receptor's source is a man aged 18 to 30 in good health. Some clones in this sample may be carry-over from other donors' samples. The nucleotides are TGTGCCAGTAGGAAGGGCCGTGGGACTGATAGCAATCAGCCCCAGCATTTT. This translates into CASRKGRGTDSNQPQHF.